The rows below give T cell receptor beta chains drawn from one sample of a study of post-analysis software for immune sequencing data. Via MiXCR, TCRdb re-called the PCR reads, giving one row per CDR3 protein. This table holds fewer than 900,000 distinct CDR3 sequences, under 60% found once. The sequenced material came from blood. The receptor source for this set is a girl aged 5 to 17 with multiple sclerosis. Both conserved end residues are part of each CDR3. D genes are given only for firm matches. Clone size is stated in some rows and not others, as once, few, many or a class when expanded.

DNA,CDR3,J,V,size,D
TGTGCCAGCAGCCCGACTTGGTCATACAGGGGGCTGGATACGCAGTATTTT,CASSPTWSYRGLDTQYF,TRBJ2-3,TRBV5-5,few,TRBD1
TGTGCCAGCAGTGAATTAGGGGTCGCTAATGGCTACACCTTC,CASSELGVANGYTF,TRBJ1-2,TRBV6-1,few,-
TGCGCCAGCAAATCCAGGGACTACAATGAGCAGTTCTTC,CASKSRDYNEQFF,TRBJ2-1,TRBV5-1,-,-
TGTGCCAGCAGCTTAGGCGTTTTAGCGGACAATGAGCAGTTCTTC,CASSLGVLADNEQFF,TRBJ2-1,TRBV11-3,-,-
TGTGCCACCAGTGATTTGGTCGGACAGGGCACAGATACGCAGTATTTT,CATSDLVGQGTDTQYF,TRBJ2-3,TRBV24-1,-,TRBD1
TGTGCCACCAGCAGAGGGACAGGGATCAGGTCCCAGCAGTTCTTC,CATSRGTGIRSQQFF,TRBJ2-1,TRBV15,few,TRBD1
TGCAGTGCCCTTGATGGGGGCTATTCCGAGCAGTACTTC,CSALDGGYSEQYF,TRBJ2-7,TRBV20-1,-,-
TGTGCCAGCAGCTTAGCTCACAGGCGAATGAACACTGAAGCTTTCTTT,CASSLAHRRMNTEAFF,TRBJ1-1,TRBV7-9,-,-
TGTGCCAGCAGTCCGGGACAGGGCCCAGCCAAAAACATTCAGTACTTC,CASSPGQGPAKNIQYF,TRBJ2-4,TRBV12-3/TRBV12-4,many,TRBD1
TGCAGCGTTCGCCGAACAGGGGGCAGCACTGAAGCTTTCTTT,CSVRRTGGSTEAFF,TRBJ1-1,TRBV29-1,-,TRBD1
TGTGCCAGCAGCTTAGGTAGAGCGGGAGGTTTTTACGGGCAGTACTTC,CASSLGRAGGFYGQYF,TRBJ2-5,TRBV7-6,-,TRBD2
TGTGCCAGCAGTTACTCTGGGCTAGCGGGAAAGTCCAAAAACATTCAGTACTTC,CASSYSGLAGKSKNIQYF,TRBJ2-4,TRBV6-5,-,TRBD2
TGTGCCAGCAGTTTATCCGAGAGGGAGACCCAGTACTTC,CASSLSERETQYF,TRBJ2-5,TRBV6-6,few,-
TGCGCCAGCAGCTCGCCTAGCGGGAGTGATGAGCAGTTCTTC,CASSSPSGSDEQFF,TRBJ2-1,TRBV5-1,-,TRBD2
TGTGCCAGCAGTTTGAGGACGGGGAGGAAGTTCTTC,CASSLRTGRKFF,TRBJ2-1,TRBV12-3/TRBV12-4,few,-
TGTGCCAGCAGCGCCGGACAGCAGTATGGCTACACCTTC,CASSAGQQYGYTF,TRBJ1-2,TRBV9,-,-
TGCGCCAGCAGCCAAGAACCCTTGGGCGGGACGTTTTCCTACGAGCAGTACTTC,CASSQEPLGGTFSYEQYF,TRBJ2-7,TRBV4-3,few,-
TGCAGTGCTAGAGCTACCAACTCCTACGAGCAGTACTTC,CSARATNSYEQYF,TRBJ2-7,TRBV20-1,-,-
TGTGCCATCCTGGTGGCATCCGAGCAGTACTTC,CAILVASEQYF,TRBJ2-7,TRBV10-3,many,-
TGTGCCAGCGAACGGGGCAATGAGCAGTTCTTC,CASERGNEQFF,TRBJ2-1,TRBV2,-,-
TGTGCCAGCAGTTACTCAGATTCCTACGAGCAGTACTTC,CASSYSDSYEQYF,TRBJ2-7,TRBV6-7,-,-
TGTGCCAGCAGCTCCTGGACAGGGGGCGGAGAGACCCAGTACTTC,CASSSWTGGGETQYF,TRBJ2-5,TRBV7-9,-,TRBD1
TGTGCCAGCAGCTTAGGTTTTTCGGCAGGGTACGAGCAGTACTTC,CASSLGFSAGYEQYF,TRBJ2-7,TRBV7-2,-,-
TGTGCCGGCTCGAGTGGCAGGGCGGTGGACACCGGGGAGCTGTTTTTT,CAGSSGRAVDTGELFF,TRBJ2-2,TRBV28,few,-
TGTGCCAGCAGCTCGACGGACAGGGGTTCGTACGAGCAGTACTTC,CASSSTDRGSYEQYF,TRBJ2-7,TRBV7-9,-,TRBD1
TGCAGTGCTCCTGACGCCCGTACTAGCGGGAGCTCCTACGAGCAGTACTTC,CSAPDARTSGSSYEQYF,TRBJ2-7,TRBV20-1,-,TRBD2
TGCGCCAGCAGCTCGGACTCGATTACGCAGTATTTT,CASSSDSITQYF,TRBJ2-3,TRBV5-1,few,-
TGTGCCATCAGTGAGTCGGTAGTTATGGTCTACGAGCAGTACTTC,CAISESVVMVYEQYF,TRBJ2-7,TRBV10-3,-,-
TGCAGCTGTGGGACGGGCGAATTTAGCTCCTACAATGAGCAGTTCTTC,CSCGTGEFSSYNEQFF,TRBJ2-1,TRBV29-1,-,-
TGTGCCAGCAGTTCGTCATCCGGGACAGAGGCTAACTATGGCTACACCTTC,CASSSSSGTEANYGYTF,TRBJ1-2,TRBV27,-,TRBD1
TGTGCCAGCAGTTTATGGACAGCTGACGAGCAGTACTTC,CASSLWTADEQYF,TRBJ2-7,TRBV12-3/TRBV12-4,-,-
TGTGCCAGCAGCCCGGGACTAGCTACGGGATGGAAGGAGACCCAGTACTTC,CASSPGLATGWKETQYF,TRBJ2-5,TRBV6-1,once,TRBD2
TGTGCCAGCAGCCCGGGGGGATCTACCTACGAGCAGTACTTC,CASSPGGSTYEQYF,TRBJ2-7,TRBV11-1,few,TRBD2
TGTGCCAGCAGCTTAGACGGGACAGGGTACGGAGAGACCCAGTACTTC,CASSLDGTGYGETQYF,TRBJ2-5,TRBV7-9,-,TRBD1
TGTGCCAGCAGTTTGATTTGGACCAACTACAATGAGCAGTTCTTC,CASSLIWTNYNEQFF,TRBJ2-1,TRBV6-2/TRBV6-3,-,-
TGTGCCACCGGTTGGGATGGGAGCGATGAGCAGTTCTTC,CATGWDGSDEQFF,TRBJ2-1,TRBV24-1,few,-